The T cell receptor beta chain under discussion was sequenced for a study of T cell responses to AZD1222 COVID-19 vaccine. Generated by immunoSEQ multiplex PCR, the TCRdb table keeps only in-frame clones and is missing some. The sample lists tens of thousands of clones; roughly 90% were seen once. This sequence was found in an adult in good health. The source material was peripheral blood, sampled on day 0 of AZD1222 vaccination.

The CDR3 region is CASTPHVRAGQPQHF. The CDR3, as DNA: TGTGCCAGCACCCCGCACGTCCGGGCGGGACAGCCCCAGCATTTT. The rearrangement uses TRBV5-5 and TRBJ1-5; no definite D call. CDR3 length equals 15 residues. Germline CDR1 SGHKS, CDR2 YYEKEE (reference sequence). V was trimmed by 6 bases and J by 7 bases, leaving 20 bases between them.